This T cell receptor beta chain originates from a study of blood T cell repertoires in COVID-19. Overall study: From T cells, B-cell-depleted T cells, or PBMCs came the material, which was cDNA or gDNA.

This clone has only one observation. V lost 0 bases and J lost 6, with 20 bases in between. The CDR3 length is 17 residues. Germline CDR1 ENHRY, CDR2 SYGVKD. TCRdb keeps only in-frame clones here, not all; method: immunoSEQ multiplex PCR. The data show some 530,000 clones, with approximately 85% seen just once and approximately 3% held by the top ten. The TCR originated in a human donor in a cohort sampled during active COVID-19. Sequencing input: peripheral blood. The gene calls are TRBV10-3 and TRBJ1-1; a possible D gene is TRBD1 (6 bases). The CDR3 region has the DNA TGTGCCATCAGTGAGTCGGGCAGGGGAATCACCATCTCTGAAGCTTTCTTT. This translates into CAISESGRGITISEAFF.